The source of this T cell receptor beta chain is a study of regulatory T cells in long-lasting Graves disease. Library construction for TCR beta used iRepertoire HTBI primers and Arm-PCR of CDR3 regions. One entry per CDR3 protein results from TCRdb running MiXCR on the multiplex PCR reads. The data contain about 660,000 distinct CDR3 sequences, approximately 31% of them singletons. CDR3 length: 15 residues. In germline, CDR1 is MNHEY, CDR2 SMNVEV (reference sequence). The trim removed 4 bases at V and 7 bases at J, leaving 9 bases unmatched. Time point specified: persistent/refractory GD, antithyroid drugs over 5 years with positive TRAb. From PBMCs, RNA was extracted and then used to make the TCR library. This clonotype has more than one count but fewer than ten.

The chain has TRBV27 and TRBJ2-7, with 11 positions matching TRBD2. This sequence originates from a female donor with Graves disease. The specimen was peripheral blood mononuclear cells (PBMCs), collected when the disease was refractory, from a patient treated with antithyroid drugs. The CDR3 nucleotides are TGTGCCAGCAGTTATATAGCGGGAGGGCCGAGGGAGCAGTACTTC. It is translated as CASSYIAGGPREQYF.